These T cell receptor beta chains were read from a single sample in a study of blood T cell repertoires in COVID-19. Only in-frame clones appear in the TCRdb table, and some are missing; sequencing was by immunoSEQ multiplex PCR. The sample comprises around 100,000 clones, 80% of which are singletons, and roughly 12% rests with the top ten. Sequenced material: peripheral blood. These receptors all come from a woman between 70 and 85 years old with acute or convalescent COVID-19. CDR3s include the opening cysteine and the closing phenylalanine or tryptophan.

v_gene,j_gene,CDR3aa
TRBV6-2/TRBV6-3,TRBJ2-2,CASSEQGVGTGELFF
TRBV24-1,TRBJ2-1,CATSEPGPERNEQFF
TRBV29-1,TRBJ1-1,CSVVREGRGNTEAFF
TRBV5-8,TRBJ1-3,CASSLVQVYSGNTIYF
TRBV5-1,TRBJ1-3,CASSLDHSSGNTIYF
TRBV4-2,TRBJ1-1,CASGQGGRANTEAFF
TRBV7-9,TRBJ1-4,CASRGQGETEKLFF
TRBV6-6,TRBJ1-1,CASSGLRGLRSEAFF
TRBV30,TRBJ2-1,CAWKRGGNEQFF
TRBV5-4,TRBJ1-6,CASSPGIGNSPLHF
TRBV3-1/TRBV3-2,TRBJ1-2,CASRPTGLYGYTF
TRBV24-1,TRBJ2-1,CATSSPASGGSNEQFF
TRBV7-9,TRBJ2-5,CASSRLAGGLETQYF